A selection of T cell receptor beta chains follows, all from one sample in a study of blood T cell repertoires in COVID-19. Sequencing was performed with immunoSEQ multiplex PCR; in TCRdb, only in-frame clones are kept and a portion is missing. The sample lists under 200,000 clones, approximately 84% occurring once. Sequenced sample: peripheral blood. These receptors all stem from a human donor with acute or convalescent COVID-19. The donor label of this sample is uncertain. CDR3s include the opening cysteine and the closing phenylalanine or tryptophan. The order of the fields is D gene, clone size, J gene, V gene, CDR3 DNA, CDR3 protein. D genes are given only for firm matches. Size values are once, few and many counts, or a class for expanded clones, and some rows have none.

D: TRBD2
size: few
J: TRBJ2-5
V: TRBV5-6
DNA: TGTGCCAGCAGCCCAGGACTAGCGGGGGGGCGACGGGAGACCCAGTACTTC
CDR3: CASSPGLAGGRRETQYF

D: NA
size: NA
J: TRBJ2-7
V: TRBV28
DNA: TGTGCAACTAAACGGGAATACGAGCAGTACTTC
CDR3: CATKREYEQYF

D: TRBD2
size: NA
J: TRBJ2-1
V: TRBV19
DNA: TGTGCCAGTAGGACTGCTAGCGGGAGAGGGAATGAGCAGTTCTTC
CDR3: CASRTASGRGNEQFF

D: TRBD1
size: NA
J: TRBJ1-5
V: TRBV29-1
DNA: TGCAGCGTCGGACAGGGGCCTTATCAGCCCCAGCATTTT
CDR3: CSVGQGPYQPQHF

D: TRBD2
size: NA
J: TRBJ2-3
V: TRBV6-5
DNA: TGTGCCAGCAGCTTTAGCGGGGGGGTACCAGATACGCAGTATTTT
CDR3: CASSFSGGVPDTQYF

D: TRBD1
size: NA
J: TRBJ2-7
V: TRBV18
DNA: TGTGCCAGCTCACGGGACAGGGGGCCCTACGAGCAGTACTTC
CDR3: CASSRDRGPYEQYF

D: TRBD2
size: few
J: TRBJ2-4
V: TRBV4-1
DNA: TGCGCCAGCAGCCCCGGGTTAGCGGGGGGGCCGGTCAAAAACATTCAGTACTTC
CDR3: CASSPGLAGGPVKNIQYF

D: NA
size: NA
J: TRBJ2-4
V: TRBV28
DNA: TGTGCCAGCACCAATGGGGCTATTCAGTACTTC
CDR3: CASTNGAIQYF

D: TRBD2
size: once
J: TRBJ2-1
V: TRBV27
DNA: TGTGCCAGCAGTTTCCGGACTAGCGGGGTGGGTAGGGCTTTTCAGCAGTTCTTC
CDR3: CASSFRTSGVGRAFQQFF

D: TRBD1
size: NA
J: TRBJ2-1
V: TRBV27
DNA: TGTGCCAGCACTTCTTATAGGGGGCTCGGTGAGCAGTTCTTC
CDR3: CASTSYRGLGEQFF

D: TRBD2
size: NA
J: TRBJ2-3
V: TRBV19
DNA: TGTGCCAGTAGTGGAGGGACTAGCGGGAGGGCCGCTAGCACAGATACGCAGTATTTT
CDR3: CASSGGTSGRAASTDTQYF

D: TRBD1
size: NA
J: TRBJ2-2
V: TRBV2
DNA: TGTGCCAGCAGTGTGCAGGGGGTTTCCACCGGGGAGCTGTTTTTT
CDR3: CASSVQGVSTGELFF

D: NA
size: few
J: TRBJ1-1
V: TRBV30
DNA: TGTGCCTGGAAGCCGGTCCCCTCGAACACTGAAGCTTTCTTT
CDR3: CAWKPVPSNTEAFF

D: TRBD2
size: NA
J: TRBJ2-3
V: TRBV7-3
DNA: TGTGCCAGCAGCTCACTAGGGAGGGGAGCAGATACGCAGTATTTT
CDR3: CASSSLGRGADTQYF

D: NA
size: NA
J: TRBJ2-7
V: TRBV6-6
DNA: TGTGCCAGCAGGCCCCCCACAGAAACCTACGAGCAGTACTTC
CDR3: CASRPPTETYEQYF

D: TRBD1
size: NA
J: TRBJ1-2
V: TRBV5-8
DNA: TGTGCCAGCAGCCATCCAAACAGGGGAGGCTATGGCTACACCTTC
CDR3: CASSHPNRGGYGYTF

D: TRBD1
size: once
J: TRBJ2-5
V: TRBV27
DNA: TGTGCCAGCAGTTCGCGGACAGGAGAGACCCAGTACTTC
CDR3: CASSSRTGETQYF

D: NA
size: NA
J: TRBJ2-7
V: TRBV3-1/TRBV3-2
DNA: TGTGCCAGCAGCCAGAAGACAGGGAGGTTAATTTTC
CDR3: CASSQKTGRLIF

D: TRBD1
size: once
J: TRBJ2-7
V: TRBV18
DNA: TGTGCCAGCTCACCCGGGACAGGGGCCTTATACGAGCAGTACTTC
CDR3: CASSPGTGALYEQYF

D: NA
size: NA
J: TRBJ2-2
V: TRBV19
DNA: TGTGCCAGTAGTGGCGGGACCGGGGCCCCGACCGGGGAGCTGTTTTTT
CDR3: CASSGGTGAPTGELFF

D: TRBD1
size: NA
J: TRBJ1-3
V: TRBV30
DNA: TGTGCCTGGGGACAGGTTACTGCTGGAAACACCATATATTTT
CDR3: CAWGQVTAGNTIYF

D: NA
size: NA
J: TRBJ1-6
V: TRBV28
DNA: TGTGCCAGTTCGGGGTTTGTGTCCTATAATTCACCCCTCCACTTT
CDR3: CASSGFVSYNSPLHF

D: TRBD2
size: NA
J: TRBJ2-5
V: TRBV19
DNA: TGTGCCAGTAGTTCCGGGGCTAGCGGGGGGCAGTACCAAGAGACCCAGTACTTC
CDR3: CASSSGASGGQYQETQYF

D: NA
size: NA
J: TRBJ1-2
V: TRBV6-2/TRBV6-3
DNA: TGTGCCAGCAGTGCAACAGGAAGAGGCGGCTACACCTTC
CDR3: CASSATGRGGYTF

D: TRBD2
size: NA
J: TRBJ2-3
V: TRBV11-3
DNA: TGTGCCAGCAGCTTAGGCGGGGGTAGCACAGATACGCAGTATTTT
CDR3: CASSLGGGSTDTQYF

D: NA
size: NA
J: TRBJ1-3
V: TRBV5-4
DNA: TGTGCCAGCAGTCAAAGACAGGACGGCTCTGGAAACACCATATATTTT
CDR3: CASSQRQDGSGNTIYF

D: TRBD1
size: NA
J: TRBJ1-5
V: TRBV3-1/TRBV3-2
DNA: TGTGCCAGCAGCGCGGGACAGGTCGGCAATCAGCCCCAGCATTTT
CDR3: CASSAGQVGNQPQHF

D: TRBD2
size: NA
J: TRBJ2-1
V: TRBV6-6
DNA: TGTGCCAGCAGTTACCCTAGGACTAGCGGTAATGAGCAGTTCTTC
CDR3: CASSYPRTSGNEQFF

D: NA
size: NA
J: TRBJ1-2
V: TRBV4-1
DNA: TGCGCCAGCAGCCAGAACGTTCGAGGGATAGGCTACACCTTC
CDR3: CASSQNVRGIGYTF

D: TRBD2
size: NA
J: TRBJ2-2
V: TRBV6-4
DNA: TGTGCCCCCCGCCCCGCTAGCGGGAGGGCCGCCGGGGAGCTGTTTTTT
CDR3: CAPRPASGRAAGELFF

D: TRBD2
size: NA
J: TRBJ2-1
V: TRBV5-1
DNA: TGCGCCAGCAGCCCCCAGCCCAGCGGGGGGGAGTACAATGAGCAGTTCTTC
CDR3: CASSPQPSGGEYNEQFF

D: NA
size: NA
J: TRBJ2-2
V: TRBV10-2
DNA: TGCGCCACCCATAGCGAAAGGGCGGGCACCGGGGAGCTGTTTTTT
CDR3: CATHSERAGTGELFF

D: TRBD2
size: once
J: TRBJ2-3
V: TRBV10-3
DNA: TGTGCCATCAGTGATCTAGCGGGGGGGGGAGATACGCAGTATTTT
CDR3: CAISDLAGGGDTQYF

D: TRBD2
size: once
J: TRBJ2-3
V: TRBV28
DNA: TGTGCCAGCAGTTTATTGCGGCGTAGCGGGGTTTTCACAGATACGCAGTATTTT
CDR3: CASSLLRRSGVFTDTQYF

D: TRBD2
size: NA
J: TRBJ2-1
V: TRBV7-6
DNA: TGTGCCAGCAGCTTGGGACTAGCGGGGGGGAATGAGCAGTTCTTC
CDR3: CASSLGLAGGNEQFF

D: NA
size: NA
J: TRBJ2-2
V: TRBV6-5
DNA: TGTGCCAGTTTACCTGGGGCCGATTTGGGGGAGCTGTTTTTT
CDR3: CASLPGADLGELFF

D: NA
size: once
J: TRBJ1-2
V: TRBV5-1
DNA: TGCGCCAGCAGCTTAGGGGGACCCCTCAGAGCACCCTATGGCTACACCTTC
CDR3: CASSLGGPLRAPYGYTF

D: TRBD1
size: few
J: TRBJ1-2
V: TRBV7-2
DNA: TGTGCCAGCAGCTTAGGGACAGGGGCGTCTGGTGGCTACACCTTC
CDR3: CASSLGTGASGGYTF

D: NA
size: NA
J: TRBJ1-5
V: TRBV27
DNA: TGTGCCAGCAGTTTAAGGGGGGGAAATCAGCCCCAGCATTTT
CDR3: CASSLRGGNQPQHF

D: NA
size: few
J: TRBJ2-5
V: TRBV2
DNA: TGTGCCTCTTCCGGGACTCCGCAAGAGACCCAGTACTTC
CDR3: CASSGTPQETQYF

D: NA
size: few
J: TRBJ1-2
V: TRBV5-6
DNA: TGTGCCAGCAGTTTTACAGGGACGGAGGGCTACACCTTC
CDR3: CASSFTGTEGYTF

D: NA
size: once
J: TRBJ1-2
V: TRBV3-1/TRBV3-2
DNA: TGTGCCAGCAGCCAAGGGACTTTTAGGTCCCCCGGCTACACCTTC
CDR3: CASSQGTFRSPGYTF

D: NA
size: NA
J: TRBJ1-4
V: TRBV28
DNA: TGTGCCAGCAGTGTGCCGAACAGAGCTGAAAAACTGTTTTTT
CDR3: CASSVPNRAEKLFF

D: NA
size: NA
J: TRBJ2-7
V: TRBV7-9
DNA: TGTGCCAGCAGCTTAGAACAGGGTCGGACCGAGCAGTACTTC
CDR3: CASSLEQGRTEQYF

D: NA
size: many
J: TRBJ2-1
V: TRBV7-3
DNA: TGTGCCAGCAGCTTTCGGGGGGCGAGTGAGCAGTTCTTC
CDR3: CASSFRGASEQFF

D: TRBD1
size: NA
J: TRBJ1-2
V: TRBV5-6
DNA: TGTGCCAGCAGCTCCGGGACAGGGGGCTTTGGCGGCTACACCTTC
CDR3: CASSSGTGGFGGYTF

D: TRBD1
size: NA
J: TRBJ1-2
V: TRBV2
DNA: TGTGCCAGCAGTGCCCTTGGACAGGTCAACTATGGCTACACCTTC
CDR3: CASSALGQVNYGYTF

D: TRBD1
size: NA
J: TRBJ2-7
V: TRBV2
DNA: TGTGCCAGCATCCAGGACAGGGGTTCCTACGAGCAGTACTTC
CDR3: CASIQDRGSYEQYF

D: TRBD1
size: NA
J: TRBJ1-1
V: TRBV7-2
DNA: TGTGCCAGCAGCCCAGGAGCCGGGACAGGAGGAATGAACACTGAAGCTTTCTTT
CDR3: CASSPGAGTGGMNTEAFF

D: NA
size: once
J: TRBJ2-2
V: TRBV10-1
DNA: TGCGCCAGCAGTGAAAAACCGGCGAACACCGGGGAGCTGTTTTTT
CDR3: CASSEKPANTGELFF

D: TRBD2
size: NA
J: TRBJ2-1
V: TRBV5-1
DNA: TGCGCCAGCAGCTCCGGGACTAGGGGTGAGCAGTTCTTC
CDR3: CASSSGTRGEQFF